The text below deals with one T cell receptor (beta chain). Its antigen is currently unknown. This record comes from a study of shared clonotypes between healthy human individuals. The authors split each subset's genomic DNA evenly across several immunoSEQ plates. Data came from immunoSEQ multiplex PCR; TCRdb stores just in-frame clones and leaves some out. This sample has about 1.1 million clones, with about 80% found just once. Study-level findings and limits: Generation probability values for non-shared clonotypes were lower than those for clonotypes shared by all four donors.

Sequenced input: memory CD4+ T cells from PBMCs. Subset specified: CD45RA-negative fraction. This sequence originates from a man aged 18-30 years in good health. Some clones in this sample may be carry-over from other donors' samples.

CDR3 in DNA: TGTGCCAACGGACAGTCGTCTGGGGCCAACGTCCTGACTTTC. The encoded protein is CANGQSSGANVLTF. The rearrangement joins TRBV2 to TRBJ2-6; TRBD1 might be the D (6 bases). Between the trimmed V and J ends, which lost 10 bases and 1 base, there was a span of 11 bases. This CDR3 comprises 14 residues. The V gene's germline CDR1 is SNHLY and CDR2 FYNNEI.